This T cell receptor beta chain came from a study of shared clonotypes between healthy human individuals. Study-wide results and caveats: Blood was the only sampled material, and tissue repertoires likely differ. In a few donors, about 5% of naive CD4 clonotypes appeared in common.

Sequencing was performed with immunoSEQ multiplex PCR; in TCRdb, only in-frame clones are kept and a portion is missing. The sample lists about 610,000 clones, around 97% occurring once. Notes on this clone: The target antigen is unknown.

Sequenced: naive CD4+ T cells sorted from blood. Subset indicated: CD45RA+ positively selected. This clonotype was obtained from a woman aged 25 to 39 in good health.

The CDR3 here is CASTYRGGLAREQYF. The CDR3 DNA reads as TGTGCCAGCACCTACAGAGGGGGACTAGCGCGCGAGCAGTACTTC. The chain is built from TRBV6-4 and TRBJ2-7, with TRBD2 matching over 10 bases. CDR3 length equals 15 residues. V lost 7 bases to trimming and J lost 6 bases; unmatched junction nucleotides: 12. Germline CDR1 is MRHNA and CDR2 is SNTAGT.